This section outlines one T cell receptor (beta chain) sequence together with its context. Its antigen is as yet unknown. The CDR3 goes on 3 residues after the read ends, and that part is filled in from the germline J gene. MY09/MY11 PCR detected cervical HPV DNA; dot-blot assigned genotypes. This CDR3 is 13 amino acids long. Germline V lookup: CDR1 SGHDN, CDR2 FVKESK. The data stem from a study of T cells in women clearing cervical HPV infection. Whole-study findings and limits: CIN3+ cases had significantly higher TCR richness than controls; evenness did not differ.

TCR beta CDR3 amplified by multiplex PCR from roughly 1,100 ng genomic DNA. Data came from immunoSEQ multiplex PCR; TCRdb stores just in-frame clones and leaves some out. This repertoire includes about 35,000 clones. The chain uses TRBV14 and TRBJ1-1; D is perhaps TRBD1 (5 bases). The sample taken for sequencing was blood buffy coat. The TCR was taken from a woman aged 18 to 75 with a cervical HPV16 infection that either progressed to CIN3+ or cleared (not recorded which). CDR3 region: CASSQDYRGRAFF. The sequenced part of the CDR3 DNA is TGTGCCAGCAGCCAAGATTATAGGGGAAGA.